This T cell receptor beta chain was found in a study of siplizumab effects on memory and regulatory T cells. Profiling relied on immunoSEQ multiplex PCR, and the TCRdb table lists in-frame clones only, not all of them. Of approximately 100,000 clones listed, approximately 92% are singletons. Study-level results: Sequences below about 10^-5 frequency were poorly captured, limiting mapping of alloreactive clones. Major contributors to the alloresponse seemed to be naive T cells, which also appeared more diverse than memory cells. A mean of approximately 70% of mappable alloreactive CD4+ clones were Treg-derived with siplizumab, compared with more than 25% in controls.

V was clipped by 4 bases and J by 7 bases, with 8 bases between them. There are 12 residues in the CDR3. Looked up from germline, CDR1 is MDHEN and CDR2 is SYDVKM. This clone was counted once. Its target is unknown. The sample was CD4+ T cells sorted from blood. The chain couples TRBV28 to TRBJ2-1; D call uncertain. The origin of this receptor is a human donor in good health. Some clones in this sample may be carry-over from other donors' samples. CDR3: CASSSPMNEQFF. The CDR3 DNA reads as TGTGCCAGCAGTTCCCCGATGAATGAGCAGTTCTTC.